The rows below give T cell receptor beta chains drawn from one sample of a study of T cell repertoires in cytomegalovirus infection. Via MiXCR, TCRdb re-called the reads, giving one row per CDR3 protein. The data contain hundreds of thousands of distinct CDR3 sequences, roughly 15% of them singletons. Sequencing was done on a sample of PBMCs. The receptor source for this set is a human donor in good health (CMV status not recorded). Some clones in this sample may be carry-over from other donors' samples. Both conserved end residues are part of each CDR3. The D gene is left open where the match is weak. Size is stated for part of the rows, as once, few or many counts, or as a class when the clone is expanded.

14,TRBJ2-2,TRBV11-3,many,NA,CASSLPGNGRELFF,TGTGCCAGCAGCTTACCGGGAAATGGCAGGGAGCTGTTTTTT
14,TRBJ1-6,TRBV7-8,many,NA,CASSLARDGSPLHF,TGTGCCAGCAGCTTAGCTAGGGATGGCTCACCCCTCCACTTT
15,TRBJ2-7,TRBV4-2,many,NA,CASSQWGGPSYEQYF,TGTGCCAGCAGCCAGTGGGGAGGTCCATCCTACGAGCAGTACTTC
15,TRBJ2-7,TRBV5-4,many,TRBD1,CASSWGEGAQWEQYF,TGTGCCAGCAGCTGGGGAGAGGGGGCGCAATGGGAGCAGTACTTC
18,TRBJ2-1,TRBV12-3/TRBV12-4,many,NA,CASSLYRLGQSSYNEQFF,TGTGCCAGCAGTTTATATCGACTTGGACAGAGCTCCTACAATGAGCAGTTCTTC
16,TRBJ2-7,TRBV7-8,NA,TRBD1,CASSLGIGQGSYEQYF,TGTGCCAGCAGCTTAGGCATAGGACAGGGCTCCTACGAGCAGTACTTC
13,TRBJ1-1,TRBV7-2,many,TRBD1,CASSLARDSEAFF,TGTGCCAGCAGCTTAGCCCGGGACAGTGAAGCTTTCTTT
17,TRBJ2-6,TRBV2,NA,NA,CASSEQAPISGANVLTF,TGTGCCAGCAGTGAACAGGCGCCTATCTCTGGGGCCAACGTCCTGACTTTC
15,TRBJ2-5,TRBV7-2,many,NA,CASSPILGGRETQYF,TGTGCCAGCAGCCCGATATTGGGGGGGCGAGAGACCCAGTACTTC
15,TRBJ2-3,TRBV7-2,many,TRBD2,CASTSGGAGADTQYF,TGTGCCAGCACTAGCGGGGGGGCCGGGGCAGATACGCAGTATTTT
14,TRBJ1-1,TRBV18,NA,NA,CASSPSSGNTEAFF,TGTGCCAGCTCACCTTCTTCGGGGAACACTGAAGCTTTCTTT
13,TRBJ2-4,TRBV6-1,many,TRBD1,CASSTGGQNIQYF,TGTGCCAGCAGCACAGGGGGCCAAAACATTCAGTACTTC
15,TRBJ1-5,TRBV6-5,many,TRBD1,CASSYSTGGNQPQHF,TGTGCCAGCAGTTACTCAACAGGGGGCAATCAGCCCCAGCATTTT
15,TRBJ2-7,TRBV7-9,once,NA,CASSLSGYSSYEQYF,TGTGCCAGCAGCTTATCAGGGTACAGCTCCTACGAGCAGTACTTC
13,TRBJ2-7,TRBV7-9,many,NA,CASSLGGVGEQYF,TGTGCCAGCAGCTTAGGTGGGGTTGGCGAGCAGTACTTC
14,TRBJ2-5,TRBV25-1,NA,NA,CASSDWGVEETQYF,TGTGCCAGCAGTGATTGGGGGGTCGAGGAGACCCAGTACTTC
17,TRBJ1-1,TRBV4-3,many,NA,CASSQEGMGQMNTEAFF,TGCGCCAGCAGCCAAGAAGGAATGGGGCAGATGAACACTGAAGCTTTCTTT
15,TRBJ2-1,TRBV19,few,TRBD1,CASSPWGQPYNEQFF,TGTGCCAGTAGCCCTTGGGGACAGCCCTACAATGAGCAGTTCTTC
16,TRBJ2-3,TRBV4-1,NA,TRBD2,CASSRSGSGGVDTQYF,TGCGCCAGCAGCCGGAGTGGTAGCGGGGGGGTGGATACGCAGTATTTT
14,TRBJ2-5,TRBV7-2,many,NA,CASSLRVSQETQYF,TGTGCCAGCAGCTTAAGGGTCAGCCAAGAGACCCAGTACTTC
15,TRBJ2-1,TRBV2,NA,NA,CASKDSHSSYNEQFF,TGTGCCAGCAAAGACTCCCACAGCTCCTACAATGAGCAGTTCTTC
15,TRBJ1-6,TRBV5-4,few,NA,CASSLGAKGNSPLHF,TGTGCCAGCAGCTTGGGGGCAAAGGGTAATTCACCCCTCCACTTT
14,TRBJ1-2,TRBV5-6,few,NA,CASSLGTLHYGYTF,TGTGCCAGCAGCTTGGGGACACTGCACTATGGCTACACCTTC
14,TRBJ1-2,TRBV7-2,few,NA,CASSLDDRSYGYTF,TGTGCCAGCAGCTTAGATGACAGGTCATATGGCTACACCTTC